This T cell receptor (beta chain) was identified during a study of metastatic and nonmetastatic thyroid tumors. Whole-study context: Malignant thyroid and benign thyroid patients provided blood and tumor or nodule tissue whose repertoires were compared. Study conclusions and caveats: Malignant thyroid tumors reportedly exceeded benign nodules significantly in TCR beta diversity, with the difference appearing in blood and tumor.

In the authors' methods: Building a distant-metastasis classifier for papillary thyroid cancer drew on CDR3 differences across clinicopathological groups. TCRdb reanalyzed the PCR reads with MiXCR. The V and J calls shown here were made by TCRdb, not taken from the authors' results. The table includes about 22,000 clones, around a fifth detected once. As concerns this clone: Its antigen is not known.

All patients reached thyroid surgery having received no treatment beforehand. Germline V gene data show CDR1 as GTSNPN and CDR2 as SVGIG (reference sequence). The CDR3 runs to 14 residues. With 0 bases removed from V and 4 bases from J, the gap between germline ends came to 13 bases. The sequence was collected from a male donor with papillary thyroid cancer or a benign thyroid nodule (not recorded which). Some clones in this sample may be carry-over from other donors' samples. Sequencing was carried out using blood. The V and J genes are TRBV30 and TRBJ2-7; D assignment may be TRBD1 or TRBD2 (5 bases each). Written as DNA, the CDR3 is TGTGCCTGGAGTGTCCTTTGGGGACGGTACGAGCAGTACTTC. Translating it yields CAWSVLWGRYEQYF.